This TCR beta chain was identified in a study of T-cell reconstitution after alpha-beta-depleted transplantation in children. V was pared by 11 bases and J by 9 bases, with 23 bases between. The germline V gene encodes CDR1 ENHRY and CDR2 SYGVKD. There are 14 residues in the CDR3. This clonotype occurred many times. Unique molecular identifiers were used in preparing the TCRbeta library. TCRdb re-analysed the PCR reads in MiXCR, keeping a single row per CDR3 protein. The sample includes around 400,000 distinct CDR3 sequences, approximately 10% seen only once; the top ten take approximately 5%. V usage is TRBV10-3 and J usage is TRBJ2-1, with TRBD1 as a possible D gene (6 bases). The specimen was PBMCs from the stem cell graft donor, collected from the stem cell graft. The receptor was derived from a human donor who donated a stem cell graft to a child with acute myeloid leukemia. CDR3 sequence reads: CAASRQGRPGEQFF. CDR3 DNA: TGTGCCGCCTCAAGGCAGGGGCGCCCAGGTGAGCAGTTCTTC.